The present entry profiles one TCR beta chain with its context. The data stem from a study of blood T cell repertoires in COVID-19. Germline lookup yields CDR1 SGHNT and CDR2 YYREEE (reference sequence). Trimming removed 3 bases from V and 6 bases from J, with 15 bases in between. This CDR3 region has 14 residues. TCRdb keeps only in-frame clones here, not all; method: immunoSEQ multiplex PCR. The sample consists of 300,000 to 400,000 clones, about nine tenths of them appearing once. This rearrangement joins TRBV5-4 to TRBJ1-1; tentative D call: TRBD1 (6 bases). Sequenced material: peripheral blood. The origin of this receptor is a woman in her fifties or sixties with COVID-19, enrolled during active disease. CDR3 loop: CASSSEGGLPEAFF. The CDR3 bases are TGTGCCAGCAGCTCCGAGGGGGGGTTGCCTGAAGCTTTCTTT.